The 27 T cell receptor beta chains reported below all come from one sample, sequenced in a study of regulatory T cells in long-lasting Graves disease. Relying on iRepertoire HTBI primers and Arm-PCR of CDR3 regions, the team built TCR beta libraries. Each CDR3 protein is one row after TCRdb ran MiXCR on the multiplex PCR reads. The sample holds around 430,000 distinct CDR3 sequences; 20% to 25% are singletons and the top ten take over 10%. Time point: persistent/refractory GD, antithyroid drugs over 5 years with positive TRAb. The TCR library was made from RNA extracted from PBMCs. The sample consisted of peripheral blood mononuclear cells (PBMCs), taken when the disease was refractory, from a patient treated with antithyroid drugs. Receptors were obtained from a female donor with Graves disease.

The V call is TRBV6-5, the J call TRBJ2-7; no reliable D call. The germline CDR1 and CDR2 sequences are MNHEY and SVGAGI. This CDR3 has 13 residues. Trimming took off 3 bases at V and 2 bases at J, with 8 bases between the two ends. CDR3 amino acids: CASSYLGTYEQYF. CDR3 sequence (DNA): TGTGCCAGCAGTTATCTAGGTACCTACGAGCAGTACTTC.

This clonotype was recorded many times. CDR3 nucleotides: TGTGCCAGCATGGATTGGCAGGGAGAGACCCAGTACTTC. Encoded protein: CASMDWQGETQYF. The chain joins TRBV6-1 to TRBJ2-5; D possibly corresponds to TRBD1 (5 bases). Trimming shortened V by 7 bases and J by 4 bases, and 13 bases separated the two germline ends. The CDR3 contains 13 residues. Germline CDR1 reads MNHNS; CDR2 reads SASEGT.

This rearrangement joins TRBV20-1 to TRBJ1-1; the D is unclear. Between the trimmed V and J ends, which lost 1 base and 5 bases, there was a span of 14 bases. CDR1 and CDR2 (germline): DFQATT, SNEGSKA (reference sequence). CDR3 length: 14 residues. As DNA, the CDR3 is TGCAGTGCTAGAGCTCAGACCCTAGGGACTGAAGCTTTCTTT. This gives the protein CSARAQTLGTEAFF.

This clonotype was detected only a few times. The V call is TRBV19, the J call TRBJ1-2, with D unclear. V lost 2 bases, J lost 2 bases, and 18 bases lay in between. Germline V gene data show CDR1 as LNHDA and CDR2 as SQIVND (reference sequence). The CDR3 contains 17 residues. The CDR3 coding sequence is TGTGCCAGTAGTATAACCGGGCAGCTTCTTCTCAACTATGGCTACACCTTC. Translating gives CASSITGQLLLNYGYTF.

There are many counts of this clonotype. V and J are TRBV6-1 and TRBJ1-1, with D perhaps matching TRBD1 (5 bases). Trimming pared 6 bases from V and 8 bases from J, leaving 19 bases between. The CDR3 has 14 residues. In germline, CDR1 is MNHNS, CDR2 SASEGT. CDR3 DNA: TGTGCCAGCAGCAACGACAGAGTATTGGTCGAAGCTTTCTTT. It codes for CASSNDRVLVEAFF.

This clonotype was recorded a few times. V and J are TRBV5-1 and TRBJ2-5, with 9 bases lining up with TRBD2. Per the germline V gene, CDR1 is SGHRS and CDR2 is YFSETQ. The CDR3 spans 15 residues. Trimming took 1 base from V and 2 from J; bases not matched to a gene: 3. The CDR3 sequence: CASSLSGRSQETQYF. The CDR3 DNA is TGCGCCAGCAGCTTGAGCGGGAGGTCACAAGAGACCCAGTACTTC.

The CDR3: CATSREQGHAFF. The CDR3 DNA sequence: TGTGCCACCAGCAGAGAACAAGGTCACGCTTTCTTT. The V and J genes are TRBV15 and TRBJ1-1, with D uncertain. Germline CDR1 reads LNHNV; CDR2 reads YYDKDF (reference sequence). This CDR3 spans 12 amino acids. With 0 bases removed from V and 11 bases from J, the gap between germline ends came to 10 bases. Drawing the rest from reference TRBV15 and TRBJ1-1, the complete variable domain is DAMVIQNPRYQVTQFGKPVTLSCSQTLNHNVMYWYQQKSSQAPKLLFHYYDKDFNNEADTPDNFQSRRPNTSFCFLDIRSPGLGDTAMYLCATSREQGHAFFGQGTRLTVV.

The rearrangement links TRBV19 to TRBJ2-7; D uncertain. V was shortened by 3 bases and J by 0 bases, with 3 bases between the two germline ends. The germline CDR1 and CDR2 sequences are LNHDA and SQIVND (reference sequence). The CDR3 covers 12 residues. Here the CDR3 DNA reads TGTGCCAGTAGTATCGGCTCCTACGAGCAGTACTTC. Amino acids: CASSIGSYEQYF.

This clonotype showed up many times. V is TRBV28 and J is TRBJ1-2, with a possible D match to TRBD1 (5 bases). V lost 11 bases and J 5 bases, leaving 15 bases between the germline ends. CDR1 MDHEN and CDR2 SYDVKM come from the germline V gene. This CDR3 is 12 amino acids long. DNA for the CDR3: TGTGCCTGTCTGTCGGGGGTATATGGCTACACCTTC. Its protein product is CACLSGVYGYTF.

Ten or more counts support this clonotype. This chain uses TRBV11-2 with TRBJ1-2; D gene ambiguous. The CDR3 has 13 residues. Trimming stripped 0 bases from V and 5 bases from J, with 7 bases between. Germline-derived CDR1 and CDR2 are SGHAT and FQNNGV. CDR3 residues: CASSLDEGYGYTF. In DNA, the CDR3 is TGTGCCAGCAGCTTAGATGAAGGGTATGGCTACACCTTC.

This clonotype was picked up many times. CDR3 bases: TGTGCCAGCAGCTCCCCCGACAGGGGATACTACGAGCAGTACTTC. This sequence encodes CASSSPDRGYYEQYF. The J gene is TRBJ2-7, the V gene TRBV9, with TRBD1 identical over 8 bases. V trimming: 4 bases; J trimming: 3 bases; junction bases outside the gene matches: 9. CDR3 length equals 15 residues. Germline V gene lookup returns CDR1 SGDLS and CDR2 YYNGEE. The full variable domain, completed using reference TRBV9 and TRBJ2-7, is DSGVTQTPKHLITATGQRVTLRCSPRSGDLSVYWYQQSLDQGLQFLIQYYNGEERAKGNILERFSAQQFPDLHSELNLSSLELGDSALYFCASSSPDRGYYEQYFGPGTRLTVT.

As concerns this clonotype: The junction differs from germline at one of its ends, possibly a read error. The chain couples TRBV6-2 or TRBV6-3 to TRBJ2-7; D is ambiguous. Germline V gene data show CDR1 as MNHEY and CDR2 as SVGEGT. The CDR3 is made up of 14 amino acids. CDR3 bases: TGTGCCAGCGGCCGGGCTGCCAGAGCCTACGAGCAGTGCTTC. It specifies CASGRAARAYEQCF.

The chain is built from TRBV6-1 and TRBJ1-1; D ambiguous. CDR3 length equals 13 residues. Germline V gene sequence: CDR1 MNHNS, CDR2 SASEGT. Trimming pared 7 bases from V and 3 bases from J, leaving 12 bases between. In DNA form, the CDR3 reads TGTGCCAGCATTCTCCGGTTAGACACTGAAGCTTTCTTT. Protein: CASILRLDTEAFF.

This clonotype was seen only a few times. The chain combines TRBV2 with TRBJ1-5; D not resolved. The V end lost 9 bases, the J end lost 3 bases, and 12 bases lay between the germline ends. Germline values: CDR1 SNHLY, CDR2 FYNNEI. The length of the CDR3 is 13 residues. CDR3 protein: CARAVWVNQPQHF. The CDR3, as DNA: TGTGCCAGGGCCGTTTGGGTCAATCAGCCCCAGCATTTT.

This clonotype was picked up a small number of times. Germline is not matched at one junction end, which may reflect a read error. CDR3 sequence (DNA): TGTGCCAGCAGCTCCCAGACAGGGGCCTACGAGCAGCACTTC. Encoded protein: CASSSQTGAYEQHF. The V gene is TRBV7-8, the J gene TRBJ2-7, with 8 bases fitting TRBD1. This CDR3 has 14 amino acids. CDR1 and CDR2 from the germline V gene are SGHVS and FQNEAQ.

CDR3 bases: TGTGCCAGTAGTATGGTTTGGTCAAACACCGGGGAGCTGTTTTTT. Translating gives CASSMVWSNTGELFF. This chain links TRBV19 with TRBJ2-2; D not certain. CDR3 length: 15 residues. V shed 3 bases and J shed 2 bases, with 10 bases lying between them. Germline CDR1 reads LNHDA; CDR2 reads SQIVND (reference sequence).

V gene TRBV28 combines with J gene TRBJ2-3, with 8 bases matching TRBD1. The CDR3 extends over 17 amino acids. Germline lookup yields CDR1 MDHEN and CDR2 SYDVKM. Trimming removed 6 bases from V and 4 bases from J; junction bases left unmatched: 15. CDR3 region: CASRDRVLFGPPDTQYF. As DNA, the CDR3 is TGTGCCAGCAGGGACAGGGTGTTGTTTGGGCCGCCAGATACGCAGTATTTT.

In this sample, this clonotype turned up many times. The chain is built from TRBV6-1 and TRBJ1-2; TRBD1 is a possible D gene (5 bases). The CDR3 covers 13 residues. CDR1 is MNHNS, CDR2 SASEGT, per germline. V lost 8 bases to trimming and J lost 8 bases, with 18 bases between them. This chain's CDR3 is CASWGGSLAGYTF. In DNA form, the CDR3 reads TGTGCCAGCTGGGGGGGGAGTCTGGCGGGCTACACCTTC.

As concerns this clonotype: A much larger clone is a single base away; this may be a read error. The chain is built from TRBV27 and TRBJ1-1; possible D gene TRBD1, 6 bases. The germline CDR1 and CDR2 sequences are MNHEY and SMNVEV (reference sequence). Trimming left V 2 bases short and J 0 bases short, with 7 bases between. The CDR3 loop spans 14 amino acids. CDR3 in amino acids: CASSLHRVNTEAFF. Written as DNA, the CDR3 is TGTGCCAGCAGTTTACACAGGGTGAACACTGAAGCTTTCTTT.

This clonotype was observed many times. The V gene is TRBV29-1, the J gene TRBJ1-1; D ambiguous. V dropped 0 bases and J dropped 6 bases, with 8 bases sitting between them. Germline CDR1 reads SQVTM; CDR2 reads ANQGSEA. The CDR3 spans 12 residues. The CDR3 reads CSVEDFGAEAFF. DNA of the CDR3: TGCAGCGTTGAAGATTTCGGGGCTGAAGCTTTCTTT.

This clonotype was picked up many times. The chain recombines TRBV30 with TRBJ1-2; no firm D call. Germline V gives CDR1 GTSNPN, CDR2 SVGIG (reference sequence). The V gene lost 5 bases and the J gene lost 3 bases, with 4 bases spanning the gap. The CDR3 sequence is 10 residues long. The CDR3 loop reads CAWADYGYTF. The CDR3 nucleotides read TGTGCCTGGGCTGACTATGGCTACACCTTC.

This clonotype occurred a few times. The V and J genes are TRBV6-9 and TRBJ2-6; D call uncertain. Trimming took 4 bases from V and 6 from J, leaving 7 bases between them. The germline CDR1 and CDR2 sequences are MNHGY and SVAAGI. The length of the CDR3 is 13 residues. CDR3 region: CASSSYAANVLTF. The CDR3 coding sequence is TGTGCCAGCAGTTCTTATGCGGCCAACGTCCTGACTTTC.

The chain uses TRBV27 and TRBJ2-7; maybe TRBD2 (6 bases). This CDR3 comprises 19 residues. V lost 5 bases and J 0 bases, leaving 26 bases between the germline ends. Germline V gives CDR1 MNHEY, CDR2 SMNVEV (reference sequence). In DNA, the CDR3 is TGTGCCAGCAGTGCCTGGGTCCGGCTAGCGCCCGAGTCCTCCTACGAGCAGTACTTC. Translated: CASSAWVRLAPESSYEQYF.

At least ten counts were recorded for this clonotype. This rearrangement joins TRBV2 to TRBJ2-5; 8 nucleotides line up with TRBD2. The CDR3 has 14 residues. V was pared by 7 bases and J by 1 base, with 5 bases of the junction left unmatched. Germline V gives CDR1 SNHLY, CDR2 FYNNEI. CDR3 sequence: CASTERGTQETQYF. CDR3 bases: TGTGCCAGCACCGAGCGGGGGACCCAAGAGACCCAGTACTTC. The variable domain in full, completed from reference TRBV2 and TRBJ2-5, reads EPEVTQTPSHQVTQMGQEVILRCVPISNHLYFYWYRQILGQKVEFLVSFYNNEISEKSEIFDDQFSVERPDGSNFTLKIRSTKLEDSAMYFCASTERGTQETQYFGPGTRLLVL.

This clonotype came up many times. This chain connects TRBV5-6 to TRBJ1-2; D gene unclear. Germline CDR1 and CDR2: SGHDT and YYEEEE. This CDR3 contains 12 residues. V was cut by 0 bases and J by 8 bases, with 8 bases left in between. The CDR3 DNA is TGTGCCAGCAGCTTGGTCGGAGCGGGCTACACCTTC. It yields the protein CASSLVGAGYTF.

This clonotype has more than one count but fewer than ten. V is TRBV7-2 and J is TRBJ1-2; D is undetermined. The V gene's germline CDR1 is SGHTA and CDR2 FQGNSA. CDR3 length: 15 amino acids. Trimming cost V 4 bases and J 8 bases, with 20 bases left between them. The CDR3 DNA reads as TGTGCCAGCAGCTCCCAACTGGGGAGCGTTGGAGGCTACACCTTC. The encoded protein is CASSSQLGSVGGYTF.

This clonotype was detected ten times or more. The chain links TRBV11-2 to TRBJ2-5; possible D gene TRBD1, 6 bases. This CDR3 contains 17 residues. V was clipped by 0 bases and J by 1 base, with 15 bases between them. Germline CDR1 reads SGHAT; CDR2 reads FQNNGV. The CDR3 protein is CASSLDRTAFLQETQYF. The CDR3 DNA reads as TGTGCCAGCAGCTTAGATCGGACAGCCTTTCTCCAAGAGACCCAGTACTTC.